The present entry profiles one TCR beta chain with its context. Amplification targeted TCR beta CDR3 regions from RNA transcripts. When the TCR CDR3 underwent first-round RT-PCR, the HTBI primer set was used. TCRdb reprocessed the multiplex PCR reads via MiXCR and lists one record per CDR3 protein. The table records 300,000 to 400,000 distinct CDR3 sequences, roughly 20% of them present only once. PBMCs stemmed from less than 13 ml fresh peripheral blood. The record originates from a study of T cells in Graves' hyperthyroidism and ophthalmopathy. V was pared by 2 bases and J by 4 bases, with 12 bases between. Germline V gene data show CDR1 as SGHDT and CDR2 as YYEEEE. The CDR3 runs 14 residues.

Source material: blood. The chain combines TRBV5-6 with TRBJ1-1, with D unresolved. This sequence originates from a woman aged 50 to 60 with Graves' hyperthyroidism. The CDR3 sequence is CASSFGTGSTEAFF. The CDR3 DNA follows: TGTGCCAGCAGCTTTGGTACTGGGAGCACTGAAGCTTTCTTT.